This TCR beta chain was recorded in a study of cytomegalovirus exposure and HLA in healthy donors. Study-wide findings and caveats: Trimming of TCR beta V- and J-genes showed a link, identified in a later analysis, to a missense DCLRE1C variant.

PCR employed 60 Vbeta and 13 Jbeta primers. Method: immunoSEQ multiplex PCR; TCRdb's copy keeps in-frame clones and lacks some. The table has approximately 130,000 clones, around 82% seen once; the top ten hold more than 1.5%. The V segment lost 10 bases and the J segment 5 bases; nucleotides outside the gene matches: 7. Germline V CDR1 and CDR2: ENHRY, SYGVKD. This CDR3 contains 12 residues. Comments on this clone: The antigen is undetermined.

This TCR derives from a boy aged 10-17 years in good health and CMV-seronegative. The sample comprised PBMCs. The chain recombines TRBV10-3 with TRBJ1-2, with 7 positions matching TRBD1. CDR3 protein: CATRDSDYGYTF. CDR3 nucleotide sequence: TGTGCCACCCGGGACAGCGATTATGGCTACACCTTC.